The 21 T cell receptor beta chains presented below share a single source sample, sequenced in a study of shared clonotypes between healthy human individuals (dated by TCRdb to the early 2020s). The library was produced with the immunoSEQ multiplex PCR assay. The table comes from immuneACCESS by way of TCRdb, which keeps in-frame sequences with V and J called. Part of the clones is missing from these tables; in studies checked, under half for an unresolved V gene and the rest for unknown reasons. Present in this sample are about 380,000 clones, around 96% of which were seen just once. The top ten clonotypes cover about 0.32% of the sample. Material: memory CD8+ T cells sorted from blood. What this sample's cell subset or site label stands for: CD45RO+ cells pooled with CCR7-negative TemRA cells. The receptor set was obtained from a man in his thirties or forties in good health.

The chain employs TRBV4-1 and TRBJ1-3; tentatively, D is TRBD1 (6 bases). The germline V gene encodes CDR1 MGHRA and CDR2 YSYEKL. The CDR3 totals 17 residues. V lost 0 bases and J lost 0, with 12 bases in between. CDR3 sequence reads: CASSQDRGTSSGNTIYF. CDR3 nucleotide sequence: TGCGCCAGCAGCCAAGATAGGGGGACAAGCTCTGGAAACACCATATATTTT.

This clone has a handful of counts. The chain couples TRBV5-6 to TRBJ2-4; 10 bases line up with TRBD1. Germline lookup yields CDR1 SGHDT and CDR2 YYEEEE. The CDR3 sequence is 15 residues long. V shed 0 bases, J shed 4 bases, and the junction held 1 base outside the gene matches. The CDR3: CASSLGTGGKNIQYF. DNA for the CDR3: TGTGCCAGCAGCTTGGGGACAGGGGGAAAAAACATTCAGTACTTC. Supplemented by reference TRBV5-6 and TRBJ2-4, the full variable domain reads DAGVTQSPTHLIKTRGQQVTLRCSPKSGHDTVSWYQQALGQGPQFIFQYYEEEERQRGNFPDRFSGHQFPNYSSELNVNALLLGDSALYLCASSLGTGGKNIQYFGAGTRLSVL.

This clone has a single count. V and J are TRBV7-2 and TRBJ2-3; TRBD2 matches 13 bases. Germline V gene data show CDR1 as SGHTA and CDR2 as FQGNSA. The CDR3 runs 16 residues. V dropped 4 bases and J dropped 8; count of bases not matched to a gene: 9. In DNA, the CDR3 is TGTGCCAGCAGCTGGCGACTAGCGGGAGGTCGAGGTACGCAGTATTTT. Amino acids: CASSWRLAGGRGTQYF.

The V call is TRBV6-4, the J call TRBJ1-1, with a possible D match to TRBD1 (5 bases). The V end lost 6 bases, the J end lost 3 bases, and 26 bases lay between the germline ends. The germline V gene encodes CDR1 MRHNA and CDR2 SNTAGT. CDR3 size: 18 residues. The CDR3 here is CASRGKQRGVAVDTEAFF. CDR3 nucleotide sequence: TGTGCCAGCAGAGGTAAACAGCGGGGGGTCGCGGTTGACACTGAAGCTTTCTTT.

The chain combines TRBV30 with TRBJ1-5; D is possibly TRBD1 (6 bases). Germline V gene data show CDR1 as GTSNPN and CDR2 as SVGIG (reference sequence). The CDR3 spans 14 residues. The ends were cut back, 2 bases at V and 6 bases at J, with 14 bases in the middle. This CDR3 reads CAWSIWGGGQPQHF. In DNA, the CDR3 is TGTGCCTGGAGTATCTGGGGGGGCGGTCAGCCCCAGCATTTT.

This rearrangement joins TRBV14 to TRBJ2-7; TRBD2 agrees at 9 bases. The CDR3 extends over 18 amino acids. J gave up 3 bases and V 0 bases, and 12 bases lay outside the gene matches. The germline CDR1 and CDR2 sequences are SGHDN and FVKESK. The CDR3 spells CASSQDPTAGGPFYEQYF. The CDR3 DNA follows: TGTGCCAGCAGCCAAGATCCCACGGCGGGAGGGCCCTTCTACGAGCAGTACTTC.

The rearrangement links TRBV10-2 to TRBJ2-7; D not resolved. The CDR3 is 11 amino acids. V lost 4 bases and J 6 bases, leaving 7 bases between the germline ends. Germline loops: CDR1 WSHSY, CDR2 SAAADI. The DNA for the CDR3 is TGCGCCAGCAGTGGGGCGTCCGAGCAGTACTTC. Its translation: CASSGASEQYF.

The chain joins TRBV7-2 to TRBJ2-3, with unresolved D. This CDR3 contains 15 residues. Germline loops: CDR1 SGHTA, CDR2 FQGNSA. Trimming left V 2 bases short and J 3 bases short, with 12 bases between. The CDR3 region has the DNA TGTGCCAGCAGCTTATCGCTAGGTCTAACAGATACGCAGTATTTT. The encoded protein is CASSLSLGLTDTQYF.

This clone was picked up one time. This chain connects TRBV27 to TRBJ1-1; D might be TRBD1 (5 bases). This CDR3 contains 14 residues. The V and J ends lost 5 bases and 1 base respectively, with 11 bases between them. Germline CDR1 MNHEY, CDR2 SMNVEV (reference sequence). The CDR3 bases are TGTGCCAGCAGTCCCTGGACACCGAACACTGAAGCTTTCTTT. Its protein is CASSPWTPNTEAFF.

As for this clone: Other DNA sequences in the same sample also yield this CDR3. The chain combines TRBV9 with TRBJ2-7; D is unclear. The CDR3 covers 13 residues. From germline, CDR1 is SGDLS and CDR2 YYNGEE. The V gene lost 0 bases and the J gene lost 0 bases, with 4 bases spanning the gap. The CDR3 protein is CASSVGSSYEQYF. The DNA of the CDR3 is TGTGCCAGCAGCGTAGGGAGCTCCTACGAGCAGTACTTC.

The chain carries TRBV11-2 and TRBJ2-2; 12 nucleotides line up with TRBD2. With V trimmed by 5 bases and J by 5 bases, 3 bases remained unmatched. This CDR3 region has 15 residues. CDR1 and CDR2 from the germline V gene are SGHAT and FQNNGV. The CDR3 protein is CASSLGLAGTGELFF. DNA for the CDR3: TGTGCCAGCAGCCTCGGACTAGCGGGAACCGGGGAGCTGTTTTTT. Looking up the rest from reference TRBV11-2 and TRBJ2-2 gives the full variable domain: EAGVAQSPRYKIIEKRQSVAFWCNPISGHATLYWYQQILGQGPKLLIQFQNNGVVDDSQLPKDRFSAERLKGVDSTLKIQPAKLEDSAVYLCASSLGLAGTGELFFGEGSRLTVL.

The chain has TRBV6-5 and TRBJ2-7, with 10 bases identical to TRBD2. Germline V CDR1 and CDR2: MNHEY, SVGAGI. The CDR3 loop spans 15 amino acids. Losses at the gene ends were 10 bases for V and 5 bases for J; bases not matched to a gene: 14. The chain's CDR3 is CANLSSGREVDEQYF. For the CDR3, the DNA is TGTGCCAACCTTTCTAGCGGGAGAGAGGTAGACGAGCAGTACTTC.

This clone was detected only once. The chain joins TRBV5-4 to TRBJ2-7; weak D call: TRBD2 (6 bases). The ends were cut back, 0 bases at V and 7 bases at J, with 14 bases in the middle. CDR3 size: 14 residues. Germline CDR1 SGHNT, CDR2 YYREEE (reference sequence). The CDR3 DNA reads TGTGCCAGCAGCTTGGTTAGCACCAGCGGGGAGCAGTACTTC. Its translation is CASSLVSTSGEQYF. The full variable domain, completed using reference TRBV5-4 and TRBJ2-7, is ETGVTQSPTHLIKTRGQQVTLRCSSQSGHNTVSWYQQALGQGPQFIFQYYREEENGRGNFPPRFSGLQFPNYSSELNVNALELDDSALYLCASSLVSTSGEQYFGPGTRLTVT.

CDR3 in DNA: TGCAGTGCTAATGGAGGGAGTGAGCAGTACTTC. Its protein product is CSANGGSEQYF. V usage is TRBV20-1 and J usage is TRBJ2-7; a possible D gene is TRBD2 (6 bases). The V end lost 4 bases, the J end lost 7 bases, and 11 bases lay between the germline ends. There are 11 residues in the CDR3. Per the germline V gene, CDR1 is DFQATT and CDR2 is SNEGSKA (reference sequence).

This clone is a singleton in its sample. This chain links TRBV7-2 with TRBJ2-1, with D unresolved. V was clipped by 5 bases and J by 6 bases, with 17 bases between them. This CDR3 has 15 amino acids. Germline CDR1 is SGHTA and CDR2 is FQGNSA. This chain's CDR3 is CASSRYYGTGNEQFF. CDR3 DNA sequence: TGTGCCAGCAGCCGTTACTATGGAACCGGCAATGAGCAGTTCTTC.

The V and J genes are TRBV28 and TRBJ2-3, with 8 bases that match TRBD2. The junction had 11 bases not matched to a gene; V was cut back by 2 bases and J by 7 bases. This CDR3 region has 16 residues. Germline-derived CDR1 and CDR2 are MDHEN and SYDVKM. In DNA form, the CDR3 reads TGTGCCAGCAGTTTAAAGGAGGTAGCGGGACCCCATACGCAGTATTTT. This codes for CASSLKEVAGPHTQYF. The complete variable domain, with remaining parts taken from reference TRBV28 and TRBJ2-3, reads DVKVTQSSRYLVKRTGEKVFLECVQDMDHENMFWYRQDPGLGLRLIYFSYDVKMKEKGDIPEGYSVSREKKERFSLILESASTNQTSMYLCASSLKEVAGPHTQYFGPGTRLTVL.

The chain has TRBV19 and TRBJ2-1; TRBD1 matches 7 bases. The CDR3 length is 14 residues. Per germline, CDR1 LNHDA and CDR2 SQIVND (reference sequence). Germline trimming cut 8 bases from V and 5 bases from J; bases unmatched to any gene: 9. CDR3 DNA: TGTGCCAGTCAGCCCGGGACAGCCAACAATGAGCAGTTCTTC. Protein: CASQPGTANNEQFF.

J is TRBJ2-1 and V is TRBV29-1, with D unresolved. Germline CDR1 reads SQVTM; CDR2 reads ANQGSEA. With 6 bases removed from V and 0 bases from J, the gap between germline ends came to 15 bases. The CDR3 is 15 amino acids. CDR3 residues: CSVVDRASSYNEQFF. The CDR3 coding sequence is TGCAGCGTGGTAGACCGCGCTAGCTCCTACAATGAGCAGTTCTTC.

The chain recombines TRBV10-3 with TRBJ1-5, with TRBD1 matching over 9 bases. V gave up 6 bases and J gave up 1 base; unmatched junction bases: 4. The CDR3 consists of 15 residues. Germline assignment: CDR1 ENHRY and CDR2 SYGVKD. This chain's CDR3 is CAIRRTGESNQPQHF. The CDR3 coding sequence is TGTGCCATCAGAAGGACAGGGGAAAGCAATCAGCCCCAGCATTTT.

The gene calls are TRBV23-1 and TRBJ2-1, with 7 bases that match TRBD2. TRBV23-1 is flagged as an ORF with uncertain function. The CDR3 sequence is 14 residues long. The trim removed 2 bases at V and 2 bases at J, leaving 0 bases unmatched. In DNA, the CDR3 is TGCGCCAGCAGTCAAGGGAGGGCCTACAATGAGCAGTTCTTC. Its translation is CASSQGRAYNEQFF.

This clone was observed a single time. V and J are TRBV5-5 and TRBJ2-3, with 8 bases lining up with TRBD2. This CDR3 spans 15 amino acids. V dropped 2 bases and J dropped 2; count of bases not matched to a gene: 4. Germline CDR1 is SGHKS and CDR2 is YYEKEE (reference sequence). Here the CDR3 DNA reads TGTGCCAGCAGCTTTATAGCGGGACTCACAGATACGCAGTATTTT. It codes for CASSFIAGLTDTQYF.